Following are 24 T cell receptor beta chains from one sample sequenced in a study of primary melanoma T cells and metastatic recurrence. The assay was immunoSEQ multiplex PCR, and TCRdb's table has in-frame clones only and misses some. Its clone listing holds some 62 clones. Sequenced sample: melanoma tumor tissue. All receptors derive from a human donor with melanoma.

The chain uses TRBV19 and TRBJ1-3, with a possible D match to TRBD1 (5 bases). Trimming stripped 7 bases from V and 0 bases from J, with 13 bases between. Germline CDR1 is LNHDA and CDR2 is SQIVND (reference sequence). The CDR3 has 15 residues. This CDR3 reads CASTRGLNSGNTIYF. In DNA form, the CDR3 reads TGTGCCAGTACACGGGGCCTTAACTCTGGAAACACCATATATTTT. The whole variable domain, filled in from reference TRBV19 and TRBJ1-3, reads DGGITQSPKYLFRKEGQNVTLSCEQNLNHDAMYWYRQDPGQGLRLIYYSQIVNDFQKGDIAEGYSVSREKKESFPLTVTSAQKNPTAFYLCASTRGLNSGNTIYFGEGSWLTVV.

The chain uses TRBV6-8 and TRBJ2-1, with TRBD2 matching over 16 bases. Trimming removed 6 bases from V and 8 bases from J; junction bases left unmatched: 10. Germline CDR1 reads MNHGY; CDR2 reads SAAAGT. The CDR3 spans 17 residues. CDR3 DNA: TGTGCCAGCAGCCCGGGACTAGCGGGGGGGAGGTTCGATGAGCAGTTCTTC. This sequence encodes CASSPGLAGGRFDEQFF.

This sequence joins TRBV10-2 and TRBJ1-1; D remains ambiguous. The germline gives CDR1 WSHSY, CDR2 SAAADI. Trimming took 4 bases from V and 0 from J, leaving 3 bases between them. CDR3 length: 12 amino acids. The CDR3 loop reads CASSGVNTEAFF. CDR3 DNA sequence: TGCGCCAGCAGTGGGGTGAACACTGAAGCTTTCTTT.

This chain connects TRBV23-1 to TRBJ2-7; 10 bases agree with TRBD2. TRBV23-1 belongs to the ORF category, with a function that is uncertain. This CDR3 is built from 15 residues. V shed 6 bases and J 2 bases; nucleotides not matched to a gene: 7. CDR3 in amino acids: CASSLLSGGAYEQYF. CDR3 nucleotides: TGCGCCAGCAGCTTATTGAGCGGGGGGGCCTACGAGCAGTACTTC.

This clone came up once. This chain uses TRBV19 with TRBJ2-2, with D unresolved. Germline CDR1 LNHDA, CDR2 SQIVND (reference sequence). V was pared by 4 bases and J by 0 bases, with 21 bases between. The CDR3 consists of 19 residues. The CDR3 is CASSTAGMMRDSNTGELFF. DNA for the CDR3: TGTGCCAGTAGTACAGCCGGTATGATGCGCGACTCGAACACCGGGGAGCTGTTTTTT.

The V call is TRBV11-3, the J call TRBJ1-5; TRBD1 matches at 8 bases. CDR1 and CDR2 (germline): SGHNT, YENEEA. V lost 5 bases to trimming and J lost 4 bases; unmatched junction nucleotides: 4. The CDR3 sequence is 14 residues long. CDR3 protein: CASSEWTGNQPQHF. The CDR3 DNA sequence: TGTGCCAGCAGCGAATGGACAGGGAATCAGCCCCAGCATTTT.

This clone was counted a single time. V and J are TRBV11-3 and TRBJ2-2; no definite D call. V gave up 5 bases and J gave up 4 bases, with 11 bases separating them. CDR3 length: 14 amino acids. CDR1 and CDR2 from the germline V gene are SGHNT and YENEEA. The CDR3 DNA reads TGTGCCAGCAGCCAAGGATCAAGCACCGGGGAGCTGTTTTTT. Its protein product is CASSQGSSTGELFF.

A few counts support this clone. The chain couples TRBV11-3 to TRBJ2-1; 10 nucleotides match TRBD2. Germline CDR1 SGHNT, CDR2 YENEEA. CDR3 length: 15 amino acids. The V gene end was trimmed by 7 bases and the J gene end by 7 bases; junction bases not matched to a gene: 10. CDR3 sequence reads: CASTFLAGAGNEQFF. In nucleotides, the CDR3 is TGTGCCAGCACCTTCCTAGCGGGGGCAGGTAATGAGCAGTTCTTC.

The genes are TRBV18 and TRBJ1-6; D remains unclear. Per germline, CDR1 KGHSH and CDR2 LQKENI. This CDR3 has 13 residues. Trimming left V 4 bases short and J 7 bases short, with 8 bases between. Here the CDR3 DNA reads TGTGCCAGCTCACGGCTGGAGAATTCACCCCTCCACTTT. This translates into CASSRLENSPLHF.

The chain joins TRBV11-3 to TRBJ1-4; D not certain. Germline loops: CDR1 SGHNT, CDR2 YENEEA. The CDR3 spans 14 residues. Trimming left V 3 bases short and J 0 bases short, with 5 bases between. This CDR3 is CASSFIATNEKLFF. CDR3 in DNA: TGTGCCAGCAGCTTCATTGCAACTAATGAAAAACTGTTTTTT. Together with reference TRBV11-3 and TRBJ1-4, the CDR3 gives the full variable domain: EAGVVQSPRYKIIEKKQPVAFWCNPISGHNTLYWYLQNLGQGPELLIRYENEEAVDDSQLPKDRFSAERLKGVDSTLKIQPAELGDSAVYLCASSFIATNEKLFFGSGTQLSVL.

The chain links TRBV12-5 to TRBJ2-1, with D possibly TRBD2 on 5 matching bases. Per germline, CDR1 LGHNT and CDR2 FRNRAP. The CDR3 consists of 14 residues. Here the CDR3 reads CASIGIGPGHEQFF. Here the CDR3 DNA reads TGTGCCAGCATCGGGATAGGCCCAGGCCATGAGCAGTTCTTC.

The V call is TRBV10-2, the J call TRBJ1-1, with unresolved D. The CDR3 is 12 amino acids. The germline V gene has CDR1 WSHSY and CDR2 SAAADI. V was clipped by 8 bases and J by 0 bases, with 7 bases between them. The CDR3 loop is CASGLMNTEAFF. The CDR3, as DNA: TGCGCCAGCGGACTGATGAACACTGAAGCTTTCTTT.

The J gene is TRBJ2-3, the V gene TRBV4-1; TRBD2 matches at 7 bases. J gave up 4 bases and V 2 bases, and 12 bases lay outside the gene matches. Germline lookup yields CDR1 MGHRA and CDR2 YSYEKL. The CDR3 totals 17 residues. Here the CDR3 reads CASSQPPGKAGPDTQYF. The DNA of the CDR3 is TGCGCCAGCAGCCAACCGCCGGGGAAAGCGGGGCCAGATACGCAGTATTTT.

The chain combines TRBV11-3 with TRBJ2-7, with D unresolved. Germline V gives CDR1 SGHNT, CDR2 YENEEA. The V end lost 1 base, the J end lost 3 bases, and 10 bases lay between the germline ends. The CDR3 covers 14 residues. Here the CDR3 DNA reads TGTGCCAGCAGCTTAGGAGTGTCCATCTACGAGCAGTACTTC. This sequence encodes CASSLGVSIYEQYF.

The gene calls are TRBV6-8 and TRBJ2-3; the match to TRBD2 covers 12 bases. After removal of 4 bases from V and 5 bases from J, the junction contained 7 bases not matched to a gene. The CDR3 sequence is 16 residues long. Germline V CDR1 and CDR2: MNHGY, SAAAGT. The CDR3 is CASSSRLAGEGDTQYF. DNA of the CDR3: TGTGCCAGCAGTTCGCGACTAGCGGGGGAGGGAGATACGCAGTATTTT.

A word on this clone: A read error may account for a junction end that differs from germline. The chain links TRBV12-5 to TRBJ1-2; D unresolved. The CDR3 consists of 13 residues. The germline CDR1 and CDR2 sequences are LGHNT and FRNRAP. CDR3 loop: CASTSTPTYGYTF. CDR3 DNA sequence: TGTGCCAGCACCTCGACTCCTACTTATGGCTACACYTTC.

This chain connects TRBV28 to TRBJ1-4, with D unclear. The germline gives CDR1 MDHEN, CDR2 SYDVKM. V lost 2 bases and J lost 4, with 11 bases in between. CDR3 size: 15 residues. The CDR3 spells CASSLEQLYNEKLFF. The CDR3 DNA is TGTGCCAGCAGTTTAGAACAGCTATATAATGAAAAACTGTTTTTT.

The chain has TRBV6-8 and TRBJ2-6; D may be TRBD1 or TRBD2 (5 bases each). This CDR3 contains 16 residues. V was trimmed by 10 bases and J by 3 bases, leaving 19 bases between them. The germline gives CDR1 MNHGY, CDR2 SAAAGT. The CDR3 DNA sequence: TGTGCCAACAATCCGGGACCACTGGGTGGGGCCAACGTCCTGACTTTC. This translates into CANNPGPLGGANVLTF.

The rearrangement links TRBV18 to TRBJ2-7, with 9 bases matching TRBD1. The CDR3 consists of 16 residues. CDR1 KGHSH and CDR2 LQKENI come from the germline V gene. The V gene end was trimmed by 1 base and the J gene end by 4 bases; junction bases not matched to a gene: 8. CDR3 loop: CASSPQDRGSVYEQYF. The CDR3 DNA sequence: TGTGCCAGCTCACCACAGGACAGGGGTTCCGTGTACGAGCAGTACTTC.

This clone occurred once. J is TRBJ1-1 and V is TRBV28; D is ambiguous. The germline V gene encodes CDR1 MDHEN and CDR2 SYDVKM. Trimming removed 4 bases from V and 1 base from J, with 10 bases in between. CDR3 length: 14 residues. CDR3 nucleotide sequence: TGTGCCAGCAGTTGGGCCCTGCCGAACACTGAAGCTTTCTTT. Translation: CASSWALPNTEAFF.

The chain links TRBV11-3 to TRBJ2-7; the D call may be TRBD1 or TRBD2 (6 bases each). Trimming pared 3 bases from V and 2 bases from J, leaving 14 bases between. Germline CDR1 is SGHNT and CDR2 is YENEEA. The CDR3 has 15 residues. The CDR3 nucleotides are TGTGCCAGCAGCTTGCTTGGGGGGCTAACCTACGAGCAGTACTTC. Its translation is CASSLLGGLTYEQYF.

The chain recombines TRBV11-3 with TRBJ1-1; 7 bases match TRBD1. The CDR3 length is 15 residues. J was trimmed by 1 base and V by 5 bases; bases with no gene match: 7. CDR1 and CDR2 from the germline V gene are SGHNT and YENEEA. CDR3 sequence reads: CASSINRGENTEAFF. The CDR3 region has the DNA TGTGCCAGCAGCATTAACAGGGGAGAGAACACTGAAGCTTTCTTT.

CDR3 protein: CASKPRGSGNTIYF. The CDR3 DNA reads TGTGCCAGCAAACCCAGGGGCTCTGGAAACACCATATATTTT. The chain links TRBV11-3 to TRBJ1-3, with a tentative D call TRBD1 (6 bases). V was clipped by 7 bases and J by 0 bases, with 10 bases between them. The CDR3 is made up of 14 amino acids. The germline V gene has CDR1 SGHNT and CDR2 YENEEA.

The rearrangement uses TRBV11-3 and TRBJ1-2; the D gene is possibly TRBD1 (6 bases). CDR3 length equals 14 residues. V was pared by 3 bases and J by 7 bases, with 15 bases between. Germline CDR1 and CDR2: SGHNT and YENEEA. The CDR3: CASSLNRAVGGYTF. CDR3 DNA: TGTGCCAGCAGCTTGAACAGGGCGGTGGGTGGCTACACCTTC.